The entry below gives a single T cell receptor (beta chain) sequence along with its context. The antigen remains unidentified. The sample comes from a study of blood T cells in healthy people across ages. The study, taken as a whole, reports: A strong correlation was found between TCR beta diversity and the percentage of naive T cells. Among T cells, TCR beta diversity per million cells dropped roughly linearly as age rose.

Primed by a sample-barcoded 5' primer and a J-beta primer mix, a second PCR proceeded for about 7 to 12 cycles. Each cDNA molecule, via a template-switch adaptor with 12 random nucleotides, was tagged. TCRdb re-analysed the 5' RACE reads in MiXCR, keeping a single row per CDR3 protein. The repertoire consists of some 1.5 million distinct CDR3 sequences, with approximately 43% occurring once and the leading ten covering roughly 3.7%. Trimming removed 3 bases from V and 7 bases from J; junction bases left unmatched: 11. CDR3 length: 15 residues. Germline CDR1 and CDR2: SGHVS and FNYEAQ. The sequence derives from a woman younger than 35 in good health. Material for sequencing was blood. The chain has TRBV7-6 and TRBJ2-7, with 8 nucleotides matching TRBD2. CDR3: CASSLGLETYNEQYF. The CDR3 region has the DNA TGTGCCAGCAGCTTGGGACTAGAGACCTACAATGAGCAGTACTTC.